The rows below give T cell receptor beta chains drawn from one sample of a study of T cell repertoires in aging, cancer and after chemotherapy. TCRdb re-called the multiplex PCR reads with MiXCR, one entry per CDR3 protein. The sample gives approximately 11,000 distinct CDR3 sequences, less than 55% of which show up once; roughly 7.4% is in the top ten. The sample taken for sequencing was blood. These receptors originate from a human donor in good health. The CDR3 runs from the conserved cysteine through the conserved F or W. A D gene is named only where the DNA matches it firmly. Clone size is shown for a subset of rows, as once, few, many or a class of expanded clone.

TRBJ2-3 | . | TRBV7-3 | few | CASSPTDRREQYF | TGTGCCAGCAGTCCTACCGACAGGCGGGAGCAGTATTTT
TRBJ1-1 | . | TRBV20-1 | . | CSARLGALTEAFF | TGCAGTGCTCGCCTCGGGGCGCTCACTGAAGCTTTCTTT
TRBJ2-3 | TRBD2 | TRBV5-6 | . | CASSRRTSGGEDTQYF | TGTGCCAGCAGCAGACGGACTAGCGGGGGGGAGGATACGCAGTATTTT
TRBJ1-1 | . | TRBV7-9 | few | CASSFLQANTEAFF | TGTGCCAGCAGCTTCCTGCAGGCGAACACTGAAGCTTTCTTT
TRBJ2-1 | . | TRBV12-3/TRBV12-4 | . | CASSPLGGKQFF | TGTGCCAGCAGCCCTTTGGGCGGGAAGCAGTTCTTC
TRBJ2-1 | . | TRBV30 | . | CAWDMGPYNEQFF | TGTGCCTGGGACATGGGGCCCTACAATGAGCAGTTCTTC
TRBJ2-7 | . | TRBV30 | . | CAWSVSDAYEQYF | TGTGCCTGGAGTGTTTCGGACGCCTACGAGCAGTACTTC
TRBJ2-7 | . | TRBV10-3 | . | CAISDLVRTSYEQYF | TGTGCCATCAGTGATTTGGTGCGGACAAGCTACGAGCAGTACTTC
TRBJ2-7 | . | TRBV5-6 | few | CASSPEWGSSYEQYF | TGTGCCAGCAGCCCGGAGTGGGGAAGCTCCTACGAGCAGTACTTC
TRBJ2-1 | TRBD1 | TRBV7-9 | few | CASSRQGSYNEQFF | TGTGCCAGCAGCCGACAGGGCTCGTACAATGAGCAGTTCTTC
TRBJ2-1 | TRBD2 | TRBV12-3/TRBV12-4 | few | CASRPFRTSEQEFF | TGTGCCAGCAGACCTTTTCGGACTAGCGAGCAGGAGTTCTTC
TRBJ1-3 | TRBD1 | TRBV6-1 | . | CASTEGIGQGALGNTIYF | TGTGCCAGCACCGAAGGTATTGGACAGGGGGCCCTTGGAAACACCATATATTTT
TRBJ2-7 | . | TRBV7-2 | few | CASRGTASSYEQYF | TGTGCCAGCAGGGGAACAGCGAGCTCCTACGAGCAGTACTTC
TRBJ2-6 | . | TRBV7-3 | . | CASSLTTEGANVLTF | TGTGCCAGCAGCCTCACAACGGAGGGGGCCAACGTCCTGACTTTC
TRBJ2-5 | TRBD2 | TRBV5-4 | . | CASSTNLAGQQETQYF | TGTGCCAGCAGCACGAACCTAGCGGGACAGCAAGAGACCCAGTACTTC
TRBJ2-1 | TRBD2 | TRBV20-1 | few | CSALRGTGRADEQFF | TGCAGTGCTCTACGGGGTACCGGGAGGGCCGATGAGCAGTTCTTC
TRBJ2-7 | . | TRBV12-3/TRBV12-4 | few | CASSFSQGYEQYF | TGTGCCAGCAGTTTCTCACAGGGCTACGAGCAGTACTTC
TRBJ2-1 | TRBD2 | TRBV7-3 | few | CASSWGGSYNEQFF | TGTGCCAGCAGTTGGGGGGGCTCCTACAATGAGCAGTTCTTC